The 9 T cell receptor beta chains in this list originate from one sample, sequenced in a study of molecular identifiers for immune sequencing clone quantification (dated by TCRdb to the late 2010s). Libraries were prepared through PCR. Sequenced using an Illumina HiSeq 4000. Clones were called with MiXCR by TCRdb after fastp trimmed the public reads at Q25, and only in-frame beta chains were retained. Each entry is one CDR3 protein sequence, shown with its most common DNA and genes. This sample has some 100,000 distinct CDR3 sequences in its table, and around 17% of those were observed once. The ten most abundant clones make up about 0.85% of the sample. The specimen was naive CD8+ T cells from blood, with Jurkat cell RNA spiked in. Explained via the paper, the cell subset or site label denotes: FACS-sorted CD8+CD4-CCR7+CD45RA+ naive T cells. Every receptor here comes from a human donor in good health. Some libraries in this study had Jurkat cell RNA spiked in.

In this sample, this clonotype turned up many times. The rearrangement links TRBV6-5 to TRBJ2-2, with a tentative D call TRBD1 (5 bases). The length of the CDR3 is 14 residues. In germline, CDR1 is MNHEY, CDR2 SVGAGI. V shed 3 bases and J shed 4 bases, with 9 bases lying between them. The CDR3 protein is CASSYGAGTGELFF. CDR3 DNA sequence: TGTGCCAGCAGTTATGGGGCCGGCACCGGGGAGCTGTTTTTT.

This clonotype was picked up many times. This rearrangement joins TRBV29-1 to TRBJ1-2, with 10 bases that match TRBD1. The J segment lost 3 bases and the V segment lost 4 bases, leaving 2 bases of the junction unmatched. Germline CDR1 and CDR2: SQVTM and ANQGSEA. This CDR3 is built from 13 residues. CDR3 nucleotides: TGCAGCGTTGTAGGACAGGGGGACTATGGCTACACCTTC. Amino acids: CSVVGQGDYGYTF.

The sample holds many counts of this clonotype. V gene TRBV7-9 combines with J gene TRBJ1-5, with a tentative D call TRBD1 (5 bases). Germline CDR1 and CDR2: SEHNR and FQNEAQ (reference sequence). The CDR3 is 15 residues long. V lost 2 bases to trimming and J lost 2 bases, with 10 bases between them. The CDR3 DNA reads as TGTGCCAGCAGCTTAATGGGAGGGGGCAATCAGCCCCAGCATTTT. Its translation: CASSLMGGGNQPQHF.

This clonotype was observed a few times. CDR3 in DNA: TGTGCCAGCAGTGTGTCCTCTTCCTACGAGCAGTACTTC. Its translation: CASSVSSSYEQYF. The rearrangement joins TRBV2 to TRBJ2-7; D call uncertain. V lost 4 bases and J 1 base, leaving 8 bases between the germline ends. This CDR3 contains 13 residues. Germline CDR1 is SNHLY and CDR2 is FYNNEI.

The gene calls are TRBV5-6 and TRBJ2-7; D is unclear. The V gene lost 0 bases and the J gene lost 4 bases, with 17 bases spanning the gap. CDR1 is SGHDT, CDR2 YYEEEE, per germline. The CDR3 runs 16 residues. This CDR3 reads CASSLEPAAFRYEQYF. The DNA for the CDR3 is TGTGCCAGCAGCTTGGAGCCAGCAGCGTTTAGGTACGAGCAGTACTTC.

The sample holds many counts of this clonotype. The chain is built from TRBV14 and TRBJ2-7, with 7 bases aligning to TRBD1. Trimming at V came to 3 bases and at J to 4 bases, leaving 0 bases not matched to a gene. The CDR3 is 12 amino acids. Germline CDR1 SGHDN, CDR2 FVKESK. The CDR3 region is CASSQTGYEQYF. The CDR3 DNA is TGTGCCAGCAGCCAGACAGGGTACGAGCAGTACTTC.

This clonotype was seen at least ten times. The chain employs TRBV28 and TRBJ2-7, with D uncertain. Germline V gene sequence: CDR1 MDHEN, CDR2 SYDVKM. The CDR3 runs 13 residues. The ends were cut back, 6 bases at V and 5 bases at J, with 14 bases in the middle. The CDR3 DNA reads TGTGCCAGCAGCGAAATGGGGAACCACGAGCAGTACTTC. It translates to CASSEMGNHEQYF.

V usage is TRBV20-1 and J usage is TRBJ1-5; D is unclear. Trimming took off 0 bases at V and 0 bases at J, with 15 bases between the two ends. Germline assignment: CDR1 DFQATT and CDR2 SNEGSKA (reference sequence). This CDR3 contains 17 residues. As DNA, the CDR3 is TGCAGTGCTAGAGATCTGCGTTCCGCCTATAGCAATCAGCCCCAGCATTTT. Translating it yields CSARDLRSAYSNQPQHF.

This clonotype was observed many times. The rearrangement uses TRBV5-6 and TRBJ2-4; the match to TRBD1 covers 7 bases. The CDR3 sequence is 15 residues long. CDR1 and CDR2 from the germline V gene are SGHDT and YYEEEE. Unmatched junction bases numbered 7, after V lost 2 bases and J lost 5 bases. CDR3 nucleotide sequence: TGTGCCAGCAGCTTATGGCAGGGGGTCGAAAACATTCAGTACTTC. The encoded protein is CASSLWQGVENIQYF.